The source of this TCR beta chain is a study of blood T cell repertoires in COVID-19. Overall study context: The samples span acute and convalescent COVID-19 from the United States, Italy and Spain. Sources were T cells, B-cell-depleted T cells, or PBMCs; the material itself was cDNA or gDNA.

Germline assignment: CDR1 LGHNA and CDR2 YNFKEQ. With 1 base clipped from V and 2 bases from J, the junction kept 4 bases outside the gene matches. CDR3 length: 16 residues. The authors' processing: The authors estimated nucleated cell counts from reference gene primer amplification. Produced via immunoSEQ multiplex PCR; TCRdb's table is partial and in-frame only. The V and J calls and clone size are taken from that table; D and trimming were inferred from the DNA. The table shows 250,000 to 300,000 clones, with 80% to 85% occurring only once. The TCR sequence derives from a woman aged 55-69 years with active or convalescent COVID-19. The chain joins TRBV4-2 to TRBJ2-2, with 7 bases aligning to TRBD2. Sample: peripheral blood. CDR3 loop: CASSQGRGINTGELFF. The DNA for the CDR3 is TGTGCCAGCAGCCAAGGGCGGGGGATTAACACCGGGGAGCTGTTTTTT.